The clone carrying this T cell receptor (beta chain) was counted between two and nine times. What it recognizes is unknown. In TCRdb, the 5' RACE reads were re-called with MiXCR into one record per CDR3 protein. Of under 900,000 distinct CDR3 sequences in the sample, approximately 18% are singletons; the top ten hold roughly 13%. This record belongs to a study of identical twins. Study outcomes and limitations: Twin sharing of out-of-frame TCR alpha was underestimated by models in monozygotic pairs. Insertion counts were lower in abundant cord blood beta clonotypes, a trend that memory repertoires did not show.

V was pared by 2 bases and J by 8 bases, with 6 bases between. The V gene's germline CDR1 is PRHDT and CDR2 FYEKMQ (reference sequence). The CDR3 has 12 residues. These data were also filed under a second study, of T cells expressing NK-cell markers. That source adds: The study drew TCR beta repertoires from sorted CD3+CD56+NKG2C+, CD3+CD56+NKG2C- and CD3+CD56-NKG2C+ T cells.

The TCR originated in a woman younger than 35 in good health. Source material: PBMCs. The gene calls are TRBV13 and TRBJ2-2, with unresolved D. The CDR3 nucleotides read TGTGCCAGCAGCTTATTGGAGGGGGAGCTGTTTTTT. As protein: CASSLLEGELFF.